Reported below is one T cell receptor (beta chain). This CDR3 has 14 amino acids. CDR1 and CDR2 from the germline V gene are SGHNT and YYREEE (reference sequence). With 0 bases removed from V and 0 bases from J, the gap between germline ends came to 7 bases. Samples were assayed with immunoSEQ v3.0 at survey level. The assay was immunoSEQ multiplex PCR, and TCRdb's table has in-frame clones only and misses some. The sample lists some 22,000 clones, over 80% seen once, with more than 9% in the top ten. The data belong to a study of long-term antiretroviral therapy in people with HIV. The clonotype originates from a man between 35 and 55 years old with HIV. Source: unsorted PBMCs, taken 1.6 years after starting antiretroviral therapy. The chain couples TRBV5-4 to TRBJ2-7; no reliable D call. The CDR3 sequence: CASSLASVSYEQYF. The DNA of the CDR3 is TGTGCCAGCAGCTTGGCGTCAGTCTCCTACGAGCAGTACTTC.